This T cell receptor beta chain comes out of a study of blood T cell repertoires in COVID-19. The overall study: Acute and convalescent COVID-19 specimens originated in the United States, Italy and Spain. The cDNA or gDNA used as material had been derived from T cells, B-cell-depleted T cells, or PBMCs.

The assay was immunoSEQ multiplex PCR, and TCRdb's table has in-frame clones only and misses some. The sample has about 500,000 clones, approximately 86% seen once; the top ten hold roughly 0.7%. From germline, CDR1 is SGHRS and CDR2 YFSETQ. CDR3 length: 14 residues. After removal of 7 bases from V and 5 bases from J, the junction contained 8 bases not matched to a gene. Participants came from under 30 US areas, aged about 18 to 90 years. The material sequenced was PBMCs or T cells enriched from blood (not recorded which). The clonotype comes from a young woman who had recovered from COVID-19. The rearrangement links TRBV5-1 to TRBJ1-4, with 7 bases fitting TRBD1. Written as DNA, the CDR3 is TGCGCCAGCGCCCGACAGGGACGGAATGAAAAACTGTTTTTT. Translating it yields CASARQGRNEKLFF. Together with reference TRBV5-1 and TRBJ1-4, the CDR3 gives the full variable domain: KAGVTQTPRYLIKTRGQQVTLSCSPISGHRSVSWYQQTPGQGLQFLFEYFSETQRNKGNFPGRFSGRQFSNSRSEMNVSTLELGDSALYLCASARQGRNEKLFFGSGTQLSVL.